The 20 T cell receptor beta chains in this list originate from one sample, sequenced in a study of T cells in Graves' hyperthyroidism and ophthalmopathy. Researchers amplified the TCR beta CDR3 regions from RNA transcripts. HTBI primers were the set used in a first-round RT-PCR of the TCR CDR3. In TCRdb, the multiplex PCR reads were re-called with MiXCR into one record per CDR3 protein. The table shows fewer than 250,000 distinct CDR3 sequences, with roughly 17% occurring only once. Source material: blood. The origin of the receptors is a woman aged 18-30 years with Graves' ophthalmopathy.

V is TRBV5-1 and J is TRBJ2-1; 13 bases map to TRBD2. The CDR3 spans 16 residues. Per the germline V gene, CDR1 is SGHRS and CDR2 is YFSETQ. Losses at the gene ends were 4 bases for V and 4 bases for J; bases not matched to a gene: 5. The CDR3 region is CASSVWTSGGYNEQFF. The CDR3 region has the DNA TGCGCCAGCAGCGTATGGACTAGCGGGGGTTACAATGAGCAGTTCTTC.

This clonotype was counted only a few times. J is TRBJ2-5 and V is TRBV5-1; 7 positions agree with TRBD1. The CDR3 runs to 16 residues. Germline V gene data show CDR1 as SGHRS and CDR2 as YFSETQ. Losses at the gene ends were 0 bases for V and 3 bases for J; bases not matched to a gene: 8. CDR3 sequence reads: CASSLGTGLIKETQYF. CDR3 sequence (DNA): TGCGCCAGCAGCTTGGGGACAGGTCTAATAAAAGAGACCCAGTACTTC.

This clonotype has at least ten counts. The chain recombines TRBV13 with TRBJ2-1, with TRBD2 identical over 9 bases. Losses at the gene ends were 5 bases for V and 6 bases for J; bases not matched to a gene: 14. Per the germline V gene, CDR1 is PRHDT and CDR2 is FYEKMQ (reference sequence). CDR3 length equals 17 residues. The DNA of the CDR3 is TGTGCCAGCAGCCCCGCAAGGGGAGCGGGGGGAGGCAATGAGCAGTTCTTC. Encoded protein: CASSPARGAGGGNEQFF. The full variable domain, its missing parts supplied by reference TRBV13 and TRBJ2-1, is AAGVIQSPRHLIKEKRETATLKCYPIPRHDTVYWYQQGPGQDPQFLISFYEKMQSDKGSIPDRFSAQQFSDYHSELNMSSLELGDSALYFCASSPARGAGGGNEQFFGPGTRLTVL.

This clonotype came up many times. The gene calls are TRBV20-1 and TRBJ2-5; 8 positions match TRBD2. CDR1 and CDR2 from the germline V gene are DFQATT and SNEGSKA (reference sequence). The CDR3 is 15 amino acids. Unmatched junction bases numbered 11, after V lost 3 bases and J lost 5 bases. This CDR3 reads CSASLVAGLGETQYF. CDR3 bases: TGCAGTGCTAGTTTGGTAGCGGGGCTAGGGGAGACCCAGTACTTC.

A remark on this clonotype: Given a much more abundant clone one base away, this may be a read error. The CDR3 does not end in the conserved phenylalanine or tryptophan, so this is likely a read error. The chain carries TRBV7-9 and TRBJ1-1; maybe TRBD1 (6 bases). Germline V gene sequence: CDR1 SEHNR, CDR2 FQNEAQ (reference sequence). Trimming took off 2 bases at V and 3 bases at J, with 10 bases between the two ends. CDR3 length: 14 amino acids. CDR3 protein: CASSLTGSYTEAFS. The CDR3 DNA reads TGTGCCAGCAGCTTAACAGGGTCTTACACTGAAGCTTTCTCT.

This clonotype was seen ten or more times. The V and J genes are TRBV6-1 and TRBJ2-5; unclear D gene. Trimming took off 5 bases at V and 7 bases at J, with 11 bases between the two ends. Germline-derived CDR1 and CDR2 are MNHNS and SASEGT. The CDR3 is made up of 12 amino acids. DNA of the CDR3: TGTGCCAGCAGTTATGCGTCCGGGACCCAGTACTTC. It is translated as CASSYASGTQYF.

Ten or more counts support this clonotype. The genes are TRBV9 and TRBJ2-3; D is undetermined. The CDR3 sequence is 15 residues long. Germline CDR1 and CDR2: SGDLS and YYNGEE. Trimming left V 0 bases short and J 0 bases short, with 8 bases between. As DNA, the CDR3 is TGTGCCAGCAGCGTAGCCGGAACTAGCACAGATACGCAGTATTTT. Protein sequence: CASSVAGTSTDTQYF.

This clonotype was seen more than once but under ten times. Given a much more abundant clone one base away, this may be a read error. This chain links TRBV28 with TRBJ1-6, with D possibly TRBD1 on 6 matching bases. The CDR3 extends over 15 amino acids. Trimming left V 5 bases short and J 9 bases short, with 17 bases between. In germline, CDR1 is MDHEN, CDR2 SYDVKM. The CDR3: CASSDSGTRGSPLHF. The CDR3 coding sequence is TGTGCCAGCAGTGACTCCGGGACCAGGGGTTCACCCCTCCACTTT. The whole variable domain, filled in from reference TRBV28 and TRBJ1-6, reads DVKVTQSSRYLVKRTGEKVFLECVQDMDHENMFWYRQDPGLGLRLIYFSYDVKMKEKGDIPEGYSVSREKKERFSLILESASTNQTSMYLCASSDSGTRGSPLHFGNGTRLTVT.

The table lists this clonotype with many counts. The chain is built from TRBV28 and TRBJ2-5; no clear D. CDR3 size: 11 residues. The germline V gene encodes CDR1 MDHEN and CDR2 SYDVKM. Trimming took off 6 bases at V and 4 bases at J, with 6 bases between the two ends. In nucleotides, the CDR3 is TGTGCCAGCAGCCTTCGAGAGACCCAGTACTTC. Its protein is CASSLRETQYF.

This clonotype was seen ten or more times. V usage is TRBV7-9 and J usage is TRBJ2-1; D unresolved. Germline values: CDR1 SEHNR, CDR2 FQNEAQ (reference sequence). The CDR3 sequence is 16 residues long. V gave up 5 bases and J gave up 2 bases, with 16 bases separating them. In DNA form, the CDR3 reads TGTGCCAGCAGCCCCCCGTCAGGTCCTCCCTACAATGAGCAGTTCTTC. Its protein product is CASSPPSGPPYNEQFF.

This clonotype was seen ten or more times. The CDR3 region has the DNA TGTGCCAGCAGGCCGGGGGGGGTGGTAAACACTGAAGCTTTCTTT. Amino acids: CASRPGGVVNTEAFF. The chain combines TRBV2 with TRBJ1-1; weak D call: TRBD1 (5 bases). Trimming cost V 6 bases and J 2 bases, with 16 bases left between them. Germline CDR1 reads SNHLY; CDR2 reads FYNNEI. The CDR3 totals 15 residues.

This clonotype showed up many times. This chain links TRBV6-2 or TRBV6-3 with TRBJ1-1; no definite D call. The V and J ends lost 0 bases and 1 base respectively, with 9 bases between them. The CDR3 sequence is 15 residues long. Germline loops: CDR1 MNHEY, CDR2 SVGEGT. CDR3 protein: CASSYSWWKNTEAFF. CDR3 DNA: TGTGCCAGCAGTTACTCTTGGTGGAAGAACACTGAAGCTTTCTTT.

This clonotype was seen many times. This sequence joins TRBV27 and TRBJ1-4; D ambiguous. Germline lookup yields CDR1 MNHEY and CDR2 SMNVEV (reference sequence). The V end was cut by 6 bases, the J end by 8 bases, with 10 bases between. This CDR3 has 12 amino acids. The CDR3 protein is CASSLFWEKLFF. CDR3 coding DNA: TGTGCCAGCAGCCTGTTCTGGGAAAAACTGTTTTTT.

A note on this clonotype: A much larger clone lies a single base off, so this may be a read error. The chain has TRBV7-9 and TRBJ2-7; no definite D call. Germline CDR1 reads SEHNR; CDR2 reads FQNEAQ (reference sequence). The CDR3 length is 13 residues. The CDR3 spells CTSSRPDGVEQYF. The CDR3 region has the DNA TGTACCAGCAGCCGACCCGACGGAGTCGAGCAGTACTTC.

This clonotype was seen ten or more times. The chain has TRBV18 and TRBJ1-5; D is uncertain. This CDR3 is built from 14 residues. V gave up 6 bases and J gave up 0 bases, with 9 bases separating them. The germline V gene encodes CDR1 KGHSH and CDR2 LQKENI. In DNA, the CDR3 is TGTGCCAGCTCCCAAGGAGATAGCAATCAGCCCCAGCATTTT. Translation gives CASSQGDSNQPQHF.

The V gene is TRBV10-3, the J gene TRBJ2-1, with 9 bases that match TRBD1. CDR1 is ENHRY and CDR2 is SYGVKD in the germline V gene. V shed 10 bases, J shed 4 bases, and the junction held 11 bases outside the gene matches. CDR3 length: 15 amino acids. CDR3 sequence: CATRTAGTGYNEQFF. DNA for the CDR3: TGTGCCACCCGAACTGCCGGGACAGGGTACAATGAGCAGTTCTTC.

This clonotype was seen a single time. The rearrangement joins TRBV11-1 to TRBJ2-7; tentative D call: TRBD2 (6 bases). Germline CDR1 and CDR2: SGHAT and FQDESV (reference sequence). V was cut by 5 bases and J by 1 base, with 12 bases left in between. CDR3 size: 14 residues. CDR3: CASSRGSASYEQYV. CDR3 bases: TGTGCCAGCAGCCGGGGGTCTGCGTCCTACGAGCAGTACGTC.

Turning to this clonotype: Just one base apart from a much larger clone, this may be a read error. The chain combines TRBV28 with TRBJ1-2; perhaps TRBD1 as D (5 bases). The germline gives CDR1 MDHEN, CDR2 SYDVKM. The CDR3 is 13 amino acids. CDR3 DNA sequence: TGTGCCAGCAGTTTCCGCAGGGTGGCTGGCTTCACCTTC. This encodes CASSFRRVAGFTF.

There are many counts of this clonotype. This chain joins TRBV30 and TRBJ2-2; TRBD1 matches at 8 bases. This CDR3 region has 12 residues. Germline trimming cut 7 bases from V and 6 bases from J; bases unmatched to any gene: 4. Germline CDR1 and CDR2: GTSNPN and SVGIG (reference sequence). In DNA, the CDR3 is TGTGCCTTGACAGGGGCCCCCGGGGAGCTGTTTTTT. It translates to CALTGAPGELFF. The whole variable domain, remainder taken from reference TRBV30 and TRBJ2-2, is SQTIHQWPATLVQPVGSPLSLECTVEGTSNPNLYWYRQAAGRGLQLLFYSVGIGQISSEVPQNLSASRPQDRQFILSSKKLLLSDSGFYLCALTGAPGELFFGEGSRLTVL.

This clonotype has ten or more counts. Here the CDR3 DNA reads TGTGCCACCCTAGGTACAGGGAACTATGGCTACACCTTC. Its translation is CATLGTGNYGYTF. V usage is TRBV19 and J usage is TRBJ1-2; D possibly corresponds to TRBD1 (6 bases). The V gene's germline CDR1 is LNHDA and CDR2 SQIVND (reference sequence). Deletions cut 10 bases from V and 2 bases from J, with 14 bases between. The CDR3 spans 13 residues.